Below are 15 T cell receptor beta chains sequenced from a single sample in a study of regulatory T cells in long-lasting Graves disease listed by TCRdb under 2021. Library generation was performed with multiplex PCR. The sequencing machine was an Illumina HiSeq 4000. CDR3 regions were amplified by Arm-PCR with iRepertoire HTBI primers to construct TCR beta libraries. The public reads were reprocessed in TCRdb via fastp at Q25 and MiXCR, keeping in-frame beta chains. Each record represents a unique CDR3 protein, reported with the most common genes and DNA among its rows. The table for this sample lists roughly 500,000 distinct CDR3 sequences; more than 10% of them were counted only once. The top ten constitute about 8.3% of the sample. In light of the paper, this sample's time point label describes: newly diagnosed GD, antithyroid drugs for less than 3 months. For both TCR sequencing and RNA sequencing, RNA was extracted from PBMCs using TRIzol.

In addition, the sample was reused for a study of T cells in Graves' hyperthyroidism and ophthalmopathy.

The source was peripheral blood mononuclear cells (PBMCs), collected at new diagnosis, from a patient treated with antithyroid drugs. The receptors come from a woman aged 30 to 39 with Graves disease. Donor details come from another sample of the same person, matched by shared clones.

In this sample, this clonotype turned up a few times. J is TRBJ2-1 and V is TRBV18; possibly TRBD1 or TRBD2 for D (5 bases each). Trimming removed 3 bases from V and 10 bases from J, with 19 bases in between. CDR1 is KGHSH, CDR2 LQKENI, per germline. CDR3 size: 15 residues. The CDR3 region is CASSPPGPHSREQFF. DNA for the CDR3: TGTGCCAGCTCACCCCCGGGACCCCATTCGAGGGAGCAGTTCTTC.

This clonotype was recorded at least ten times. The V call is TRBV9, the J call TRBJ2-1; possible D gene TRBD1, 6 bases. V lost 6 bases and J lost 0, with 13 bases in between. The CDR3 sequence is 15 residues long. Germline assignment: CDR1 SGDLS and CDR2 YYNGEE. CDR3 coding DNA: TGTGCCAGCACCCCGACAGGCAGCTCCTACAATGAGCAGTTCTTC. Translating it yields CASTPTGSSYNEQFF.

This clonotype was observed many times. The chain is built from TRBV18 and TRBJ1-5; D remains ambiguous. The V end lost 3 bases, the J end lost 9 bases, and 12 bases lay between the germline ends. The CDR3 sequence is 13 residues long. Germline V CDR1 and CDR2: KGHSH, LQKENI. The CDR3 is CASSPEVRRPQHF. The CDR3 nucleotides are TGTGCCAGCTCACCTGAGGTGCGGCGGCCCCAGCATTTT.

This clonotype has just a few counts. The CDR3 sequence: CATSREELLAGVTGELFF. In DNA, the CDR3 is TGTGCCACCAGCAGAGAAGAATTACTAGCGGGAGTCACCGGGGAGCTGTTTTTT. The chain couples TRBV15 to TRBJ2-2; 11 bases match TRBD2. The germline gives CDR1 LNHNV, CDR2 YYDKDF (reference sequence). The CDR3 runs to 18 residues. Losses at the gene ends were 0 bases for V and 4 bases for J; bases not matched to a gene: 7.

This clonotype showed up many times. The chain employs TRBV3-1 and TRBJ1-4; no definite D call. Germline CDR1 LGHDT, CDR2 YNNKEL (reference sequence). The V end lost 3 bases, the J end lost 5 bases, and 16 bases lay between the germline ends. The CDR3 covers 16 residues. The CDR3 loop reads CASSHYSETVNEKLFF. CDR3 in DNA: TGTGCCAGCAGCCACTATTCGGAGACGGTGAATGAAAAACTGTTTTTT.

This clonotype showed up just a few times. The chain employs TRBV19 and TRBJ1-6; D not resolved. From germline, CDR1 is LNHDA and CDR2 SQIVND (reference sequence). CDR3 size: 18 residues. V lost 5 bases and J lost 0, with 17 bases in between. DNA of the CDR3: TGTGCCAGTAGTCAAGGATGGGGTCGGTACTCCTATAATTCACCCCTCCACTTT. It translates to CASSQGWGRYSYNSPLHF.

This clonotype was observed many times. This chain links TRBV2 with TRBJ2-5; the D gene is possibly TRBD1 (5 bases). The germline CDR1 and CDR2 sequences are SNHLY and FYNNEI. The V end was cut by 5 bases, the J end by 3 bases, with 7 bases between. The CDR3 totals 12 residues. The CDR3 loop is CASSPTEETQYF. CDR3 coding DNA: TGTGCCAGCAGTCCGACAGAAGAGACCCAGTACTTC.

In this sample, this clonotype turned up many times. The V call is TRBV6-5, the J call TRBJ1-2; maybe TRBD1 (5 bases). The CDR3 totals 16 residues. V was pared by 0 bases and J by 3 bases, with 14 bases between. The germline CDR1 and CDR2 sequences are MNHEY and SVGAGI. DNA for the CDR3: TGTGCCAGCAGTTACTCGCAGACAGTTTTTTACTATGGCTACACCTTC. This translates into CASSYSQTVFYYGYTF.

In this sample, this clonotype turned up many times. This sequence joins TRBV20-1 and TRBJ2-1; TRBD1 matches at 10 bases. The germline V gene encodes CDR1 DFQATT and CDR2 SNEGSKA (reference sequence). Germline trimming cut 1 base from V and 4 bases from J; bases unmatched to any gene: 7. The CDR3 runs to 16 residues. The CDR3 protein is CSARARQGAGYNEQFF. The CDR3, as DNA: TGCAGTGCTAGAGCCCGACAGGGGGCAGGATACAATGAGCAGTTCTTC.

This clonotype was recorded once. This could be a read error, since a much larger clone is one nucleotide away. This chain joins TRBV5-1 and TRBJ2-1; D unclear. Germline V gene lookup returns CDR1 SGHRS and CDR2 YFSETQ. V dropped 4 bases and J dropped 6 bases, with 11 bases sitting between them. The CDR3 runs to 13 residues. Here the CDR3 reads CASSDPASNEQFF. In DNA, the CDR3 is TGCGCCAGCAGCGACCCTGCTAGCAATGAGCAGTTCTTC.

This clonotype was seen a few times. The chain is built from TRBV3-1 and TRBJ1-3; 8 nucleotides line up with TRBD1. The junction had 7 bases not matched to a gene; V was cut back by 0 bases and J by 0 bases. CDR3 length: 18 residues. Germline CDR1 reads LGHDT; CDR2 reads YNNKEL (reference sequence). For the CDR3, the DNA is TGTGCCAGCAGCCAAGATCCGGGGACAGGTACCTCTGGAAACACCATATATTTT. As protein: CASSQDPGTGTSGNTIYF.

This clonotype showed up many times. This chain links TRBV11-2 with TRBJ2-7; perhaps TRBD2 as D (5 bases). The CDR3 runs 14 residues. Germline CDR1 is SGHAT and CDR2 is FQNNGV. The V gene lost 3 bases and the J gene lost 2 bases, with 11 bases spanning the gap. The CDR3 reads CASSFTGNPYEQYF. CDR3 DNA: TGTGCCAGCAGCTTCACGGGGAACCCCTACGAGCAGTACTTC.

There are a few counts of this clonotype. This chain uses TRBV19 with TRBJ2-3; perhaps TRBD2 as D (5 bases). V lost 4 bases to trimming and J lost 2 bases, with 16 bases between them. The CDR3 contains 16 residues. Germline-derived CDR1 and CDR2 are LNHDA and SQIVND (reference sequence). The CDR3 DNA is TGTGCCAGTAGTACCCCGGGCGGGTCGGTCACAGATACGCAGTATTTT. Its protein is CASSTPGGSVTDTQYF. The full variable domain, rest sourced from reference TRBV19 and TRBJ2-3, is DGGITQSPKYLFRKEGQNVTLSCEQNLNHDAMYWYRQDPGQGLRLIYYSQIVNDFQKGDIAEGYSVSREKKESFPLTVTSAQKNPTAFYLCASSTPGGSVTDTQYFGPGTRLTVL.

The chain couples TRBV27 to TRBJ1-2, with no clear D. The ends were cut back, 5 bases at V and 8 bases at J, with 21 bases in the middle. CDR3 length: 15 amino acids. CDR1 is MNHEY, CDR2 SMNVEV, per germline (reference sequence). CDR3 bases: TGTGCCAGCAGTACGGAGCCGGGCCCCGATGACGGCTACACCTTC. It is translated as CASSTEPGPDDGYTF.

The chain carries TRBV11-2 and TRBJ2-7; 13 nucleotides match TRBD2. V shed 5 bases, J shed 4 bases, and the junction held 8 bases outside the gene matches. The V gene's germline CDR1 is SGHAT and CDR2 FQNNGV. This CDR3 has 16 amino acids. DNA of the CDR3: TGTGCCAGCAGCACCCGGACTAGCGGGAGTTGGTACGAGCAGTACTTC. It encodes CASSTRTSGSWYEQYF.